This T cell receptor beta chain is drawn from a study of CXCR3-negative and CXCR3-positive naive CD8 T cells. 5' RACE with UMI labels generated the TRB cDNA libraries. From its re-call of the 5' RACE reads, TCRdb lists each CDR3 protein once, without DNA. The table lists under 90,000 distinct CDR3 sequences. General observations from the study: CXCR3-positive naive cells had TRB CDR3s that were more hydrophobic than CXCR3-negative naive cells had.

For this clonotype: What it recognizes is unknown.

The CDR3 totals 14 residues. Germline CDR1 reads LGHNA; CDR2 reads YNFKEQ. Sequencing was performed on naive CXCR3+ CD8+ T cells from blood. The subset denotes: CD45RO-CCR7+CD27+CD95- naive CD8+ T cells expressing CXCR3 (TNR3+). This chain connects TRBV4-2 to TRBJ1-2. The TCR sequence derives from a human donor in good health. Some clones in this sample may be carry-over from other donors' samples. The CDR3 is CASSQDPGDDGYTF.